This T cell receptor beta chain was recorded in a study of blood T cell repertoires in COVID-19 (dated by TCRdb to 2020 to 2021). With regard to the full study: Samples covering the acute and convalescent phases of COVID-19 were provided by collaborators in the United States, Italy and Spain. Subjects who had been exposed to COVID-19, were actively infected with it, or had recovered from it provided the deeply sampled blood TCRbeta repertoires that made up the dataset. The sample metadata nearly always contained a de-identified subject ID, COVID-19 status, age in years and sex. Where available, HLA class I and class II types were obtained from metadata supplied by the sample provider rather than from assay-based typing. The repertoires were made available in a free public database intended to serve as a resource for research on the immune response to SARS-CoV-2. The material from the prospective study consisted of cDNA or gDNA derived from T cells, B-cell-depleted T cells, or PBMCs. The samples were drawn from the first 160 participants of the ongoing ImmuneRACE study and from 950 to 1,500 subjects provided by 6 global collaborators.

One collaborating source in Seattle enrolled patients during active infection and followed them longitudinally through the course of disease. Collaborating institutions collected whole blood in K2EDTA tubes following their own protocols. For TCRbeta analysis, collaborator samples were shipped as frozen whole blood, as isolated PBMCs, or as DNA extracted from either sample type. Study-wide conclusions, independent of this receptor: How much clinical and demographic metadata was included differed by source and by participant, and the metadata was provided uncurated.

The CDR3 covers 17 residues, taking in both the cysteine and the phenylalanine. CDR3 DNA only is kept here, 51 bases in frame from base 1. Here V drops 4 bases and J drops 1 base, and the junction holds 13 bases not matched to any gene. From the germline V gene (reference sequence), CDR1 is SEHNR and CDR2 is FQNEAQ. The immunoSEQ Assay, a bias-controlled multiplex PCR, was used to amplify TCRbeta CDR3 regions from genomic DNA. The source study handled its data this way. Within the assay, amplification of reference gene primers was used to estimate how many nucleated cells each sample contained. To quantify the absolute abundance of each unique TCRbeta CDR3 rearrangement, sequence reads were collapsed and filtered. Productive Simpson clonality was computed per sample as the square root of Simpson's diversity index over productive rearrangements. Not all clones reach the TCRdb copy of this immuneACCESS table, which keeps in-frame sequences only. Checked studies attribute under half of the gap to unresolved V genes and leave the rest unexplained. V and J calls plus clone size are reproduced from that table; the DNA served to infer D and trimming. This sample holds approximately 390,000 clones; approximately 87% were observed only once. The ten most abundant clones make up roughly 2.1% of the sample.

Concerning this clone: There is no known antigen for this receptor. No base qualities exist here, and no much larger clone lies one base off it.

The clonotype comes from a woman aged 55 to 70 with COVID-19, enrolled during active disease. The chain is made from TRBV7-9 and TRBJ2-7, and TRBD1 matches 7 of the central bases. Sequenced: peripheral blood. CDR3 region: CASSSKRGQESSYEQYF. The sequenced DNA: TGTGCCAGCAGCTCCAAGAGAGGACAGGAGAGTTCCTACGAGCAGTACTTC.